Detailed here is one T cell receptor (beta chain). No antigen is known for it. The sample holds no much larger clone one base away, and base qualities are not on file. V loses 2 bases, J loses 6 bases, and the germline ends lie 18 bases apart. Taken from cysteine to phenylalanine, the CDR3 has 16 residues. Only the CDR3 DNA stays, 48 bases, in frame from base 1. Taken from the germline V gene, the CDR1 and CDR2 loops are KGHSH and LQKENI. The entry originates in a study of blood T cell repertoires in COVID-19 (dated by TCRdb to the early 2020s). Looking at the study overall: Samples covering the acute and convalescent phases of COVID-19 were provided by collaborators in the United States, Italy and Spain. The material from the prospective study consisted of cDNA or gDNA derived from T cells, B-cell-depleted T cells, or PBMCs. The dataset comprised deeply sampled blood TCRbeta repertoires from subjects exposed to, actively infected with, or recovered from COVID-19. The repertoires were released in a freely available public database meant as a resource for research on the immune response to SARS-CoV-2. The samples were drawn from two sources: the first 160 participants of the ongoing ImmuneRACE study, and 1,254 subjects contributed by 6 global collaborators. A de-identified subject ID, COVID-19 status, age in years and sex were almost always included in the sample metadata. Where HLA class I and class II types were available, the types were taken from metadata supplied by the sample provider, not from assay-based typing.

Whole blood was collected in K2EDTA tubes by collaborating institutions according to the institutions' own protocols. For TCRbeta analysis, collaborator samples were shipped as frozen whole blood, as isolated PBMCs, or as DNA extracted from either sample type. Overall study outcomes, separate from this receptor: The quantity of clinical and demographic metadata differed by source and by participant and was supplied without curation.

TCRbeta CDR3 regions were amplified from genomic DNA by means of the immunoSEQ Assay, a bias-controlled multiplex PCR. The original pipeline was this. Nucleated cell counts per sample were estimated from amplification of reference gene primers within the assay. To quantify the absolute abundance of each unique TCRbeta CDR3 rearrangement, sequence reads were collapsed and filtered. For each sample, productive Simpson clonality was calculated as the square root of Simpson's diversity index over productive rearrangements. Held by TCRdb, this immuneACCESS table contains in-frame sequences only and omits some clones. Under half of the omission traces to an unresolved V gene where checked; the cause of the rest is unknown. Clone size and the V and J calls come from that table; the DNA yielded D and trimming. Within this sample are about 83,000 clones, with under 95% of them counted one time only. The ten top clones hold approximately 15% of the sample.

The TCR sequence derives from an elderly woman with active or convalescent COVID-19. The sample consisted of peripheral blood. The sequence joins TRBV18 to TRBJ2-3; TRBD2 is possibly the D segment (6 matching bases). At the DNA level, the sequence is TGTGCCAGCTCACCAGGATGGAGCGGTGCGGGGGATACGCAGTATTTT. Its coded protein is CASSPGWSGAGDTQYF.